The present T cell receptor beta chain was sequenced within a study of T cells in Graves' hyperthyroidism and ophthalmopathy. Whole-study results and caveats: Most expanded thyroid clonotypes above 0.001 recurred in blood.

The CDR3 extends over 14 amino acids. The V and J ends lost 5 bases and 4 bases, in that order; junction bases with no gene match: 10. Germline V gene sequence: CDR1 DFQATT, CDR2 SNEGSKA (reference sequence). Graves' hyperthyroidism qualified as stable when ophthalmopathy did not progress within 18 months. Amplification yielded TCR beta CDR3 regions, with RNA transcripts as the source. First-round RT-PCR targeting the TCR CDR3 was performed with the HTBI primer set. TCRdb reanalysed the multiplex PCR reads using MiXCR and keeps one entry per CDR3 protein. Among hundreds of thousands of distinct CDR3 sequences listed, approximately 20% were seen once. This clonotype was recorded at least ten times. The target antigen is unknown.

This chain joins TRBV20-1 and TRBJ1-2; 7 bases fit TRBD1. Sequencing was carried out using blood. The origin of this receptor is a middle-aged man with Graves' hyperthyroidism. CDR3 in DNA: TGCAGTGCTGGGCAGGGGGGACAGACCTATGGCTACACCTTC. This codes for CSAGQGGQTYGYTF.